Shown below are 4 T cell receptor beta chains from a single sample sequenced in a study of T cells in narcolepsy. Method: immunoSEQ multiplex PCR; TCRdb's copy keeps in-frame clones and lacks some. The sample shows about 32,000 clones, almost 80% of them seen only once. Specimen: memory (CD45RA-) CD4+ T cells from blood. These receptors came from a human donor in good health.

The chain employs TRBV30 and TRBJ1-2; D remains unclear. The CDR3 totals 12 residues. Germline lookup yields CDR1 GTSNPN and CDR2 SVGIG (reference sequence). V was pared by 4 bases and J by 7 bases, with 13 bases between. The CDR3 DNA follows: TGTGCCTGGAAACCATCCGGTGGTGGCTACACCTTC. This encodes CAWKPSGGGYTF.

The chain employs TRBV5-1 and TRBJ2-7, with 8 bases fitting TRBD2. Germline assignment: CDR1 SGHRS and CDR2 YFSETQ. The CDR3 has 16 residues. V was pared by 1 base and J by 6 bases, with 12 bases of the junction left unmatched. The CDR3 DNA sequence: TGCGCCAGCAGCTTGATGGTGGGAGCGGGAGTTGCCGAGCAGTACTTC. Translation gives CASSLMVGAGVAEQYF. Together with reference TRBV5-1 and TRBJ2-7, the CDR3 gives the full variable domain: KAGVTQTPRYLIKTRGQQVTLSCSPISGHRSVSWYQQTPGQGLQFLFEYFSETQRNKGNFPGRFSGRQFSNSRSEMNVSTLELGDSALYLCASSLMVGAGVAEQYFGPGTRLTVT.

The chain links TRBV15 to TRBJ2-7; 7 bases map to TRBD2. Germline V lookup: CDR1 LNHNV, CDR2 YYDKDF (reference sequence). CDR3 size: 15 residues. The V segment lost 1 base and the J segment 0 bases; nucleotides outside the gene matches: 3. The CDR3 sequence is CATSRVGGSSYEQYF. The CDR3 nucleotides are TGTGCCACCAGCAGAGTGGGGGGGAGCTCCTACGAGCAGTACTTC.

The chain couples TRBV5-4 to TRBJ1-6, with TRBD1 as a possible D gene (5 bases). The CDR3 runs 15 residues. Trimming shortened V by 4 bases and J by 3 bases, and 11 bases separated the two germline ends. Germline V gene data show CDR1 as SGHNT and CDR2 as YYREEE (reference sequence). The CDR3 DNA reads TGTGCCAGCAGCCCCGGGACGAGCTATAATTCACCCCTCCACTTT. The encoded protein is CASSPGTSYNSPLHF. The whole variable domain, filled in from reference TRBV5-4 and TRBJ1-6, reads ETGVTQSPTHLIKTRGQQVTLRCSSQSGHNTVSWYQQALGQGPQFIFQYYREEENGRGNFPPRFSGLQFPNYSSELNVNALELDDSALYLCASSPGTSYNSPLHFGNGTRLTVT.